This entry features one TCR beta chain sequence. Its target is unknown. Some clones are missing from TCRdb's copy, which holds only in-frame ones; the method was immunoSEQ multiplex PCR. This sample has 90,000 to 95,000 clones, with 93% found just once. Germline V gene lookup returns CDR1 SQVTM and CDR2 ANQGSEA. V gave up 8 bases and J gave up 4 bases, with 17 bases separating them. CDR3 length equals 13 residues. This specimen comes from a study of siplizumab effects on memory and regulatory T cells. Overall study results and limits: Among sequences traceable to unstimulated CD4+ memory cells, alloreactive ones were significantly reduced by siplizumab. Treg origin accounted for an average of approximately 70% of mappable alloreactive CD4+ clones with siplizumab and about 30% in controls. A naive or memory phenotype could not be assigned to roughly 75-96% of the proliferating CD4+ or CD8+ clones.

The chain links TRBV29-1 to TRBJ1-2; tentative D call: TRBD1 (5 bases). Specimen: CD8+ T cells sorted from blood. This clonotype originated in a human donor in good health. DNA for the CDR3: TGCAGCTCCCTAGGGGAGACCGTCTATGGCTACACCTTC. Its protein is CSSLGETVYGYTF.